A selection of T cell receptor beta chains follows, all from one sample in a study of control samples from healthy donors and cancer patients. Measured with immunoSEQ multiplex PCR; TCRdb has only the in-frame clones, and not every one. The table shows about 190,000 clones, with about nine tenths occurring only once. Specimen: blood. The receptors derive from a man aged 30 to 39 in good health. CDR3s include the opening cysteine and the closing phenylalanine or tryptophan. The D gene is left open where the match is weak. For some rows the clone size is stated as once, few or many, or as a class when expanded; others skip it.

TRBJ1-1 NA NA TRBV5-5 TGTGCCAGCAGCTTGAGGGACACGAACACTGAAGCTTTCTTT CASSLRDTNTEAFF
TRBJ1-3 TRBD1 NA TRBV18 TGTGCCAGCTCACCTACCGGACAGGTTGCAAACACCATATATTTT CASSPTGQVANTIYF
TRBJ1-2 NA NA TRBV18 TGTGCCAGCTCGTATTCCGGGCCTACCCATGGCTACACCTTC CASSYSGPTHGYTF
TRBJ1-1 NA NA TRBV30 TGTGCCTGGAGTGTACCTGGCACCCTGAACACTGAAGCTTTCTTT CAWSVPGTLNTEAFF
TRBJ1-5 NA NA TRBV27 TGTGCCAGCAGTCCGCGGGGTGGGTTGGCGATCCATCAGCCCCAGCATTTT CASSPRGGLAIHQPQHF
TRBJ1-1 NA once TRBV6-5 TGTGCCGGGGCCCAGGCGGGGAGGACTGAAGCTTTCTTT CAGAQAGRTEAFF
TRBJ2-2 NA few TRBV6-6 TGTGCCAGCAGTCAAAGTCTGGCGGGGGCCGCGAACACCGGGGAGCTGTTTTTT CASSQSLAGAANTGELFF
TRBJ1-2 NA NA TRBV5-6 TGTGCCAGCAGTCGACCAGCCGTATTCTATGGCTACACCTTC CASSRPAVFYGYTF
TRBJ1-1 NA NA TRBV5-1 TGCGCCAGCAGCTTGTCGGTGAACACTGAAGCTTTCTTT CASSLSVNTEAFF
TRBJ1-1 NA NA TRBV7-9 TGTGCCAGCAGCCTATCCGACAGCCTAAACACTGAAGCTTTCTTT CASSLSDSLNTEAFF
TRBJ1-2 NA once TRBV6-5 TGTGCCAGCAGTTACTCCTATGGGGGCTCCGGCTACACCTTC CASSYSYGGSGYTF
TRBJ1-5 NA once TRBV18 TGTGCCAGCTCACCACTGGGTTCCGGTAGCAATCAGCCCCAGCATTTT CASSPLGSGSNQPQHF
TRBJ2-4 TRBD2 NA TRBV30 TGTGCCTGGAGTGGAGCTATAGCGGGAACCAAAAACATTCAGTACTTC CAWSGAIAGTKNIQYF
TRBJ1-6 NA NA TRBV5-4 TGTGCCAGCAGCTTGGGTAGCACCTCAAATTCACCCCTCCACTTT CASSLGSTSNSPLHF
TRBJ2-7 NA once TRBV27 TGTGCCAGCAGTCGGACAGTCCTTGGCGAGCAGTACTTC CASSRTVLGEQYF
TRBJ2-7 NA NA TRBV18 TGTGCCAGCTCACCAATTTTCAGGGGGGGCTCCTACGAGCAGTACTTC CASSPIFRGGSYEQYF
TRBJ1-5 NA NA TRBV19 TGTGCCAGTAGTATAGATGGGGCAGGGTTTGTTACTAGCAATCAGCCCCAGCATTTT CASSIDGAGFVTSNQPQHF
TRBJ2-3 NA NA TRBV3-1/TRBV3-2 TGTGCCAGCAGCCAAGATAGCCTACCCAAGGCAGATACGCAGTATTTT CASSQDSLPKADTQYF
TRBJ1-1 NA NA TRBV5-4 TGTGCCAGCAGCCTGCCTAGCACTGAAGCTTTCTTT CASSLPSTEAFF
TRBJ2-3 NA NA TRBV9 TGTGCCAGCAGCGTAGGGGCTGCGACAGATACGCAGTATTTT CASSVGAATDTQYF
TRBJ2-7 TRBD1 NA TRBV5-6 TGTGCCAGCAGGCGGACAGGGAGGCTCTACGAGCAGTACTTC CASRRTGRLYEQYF
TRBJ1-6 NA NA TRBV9 TGTGCCAGCAGCGTGGTCCCTACCGAGTCACCCCTCCACTTT CASSVVPTESPLHF
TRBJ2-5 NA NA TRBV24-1 TGTGCCACCAGTGATGGACGCGAGGAGACCCAGTACTTC CATSDGREETQYF
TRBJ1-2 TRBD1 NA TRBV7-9 TGTGCCAGCAGTCGCAGGGGGAACTATGGCTACACCTTC CASSRRGNYGYTF
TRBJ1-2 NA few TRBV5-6 TGTGCCAGCAGCGCTGAAGGGTTCTATGGCTACACCTTC CASSAEGFYGYTF
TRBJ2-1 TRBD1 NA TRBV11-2 TGTGCCAGCAGCTTAGAAGGGAGCAGGGGGCGGAATGAGCAGTTCTTC CASSLEGSRGRNEQFF
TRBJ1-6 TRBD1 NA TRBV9 TGTGCCAGCAGCCCCCGGACAGGGGGACATAATTCACCCCTCCACTTT CASSPRTGGHNSPLHF
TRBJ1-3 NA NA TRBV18 TGTGCCAGCTCAGTTGACCACCCGACCTCTGGAAACACCATATATTTT CASSVDHPTSGNTIYF
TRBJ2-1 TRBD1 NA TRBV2 TGTGCCAGCACCCTACAGGGGAACAATGAGCAGTTCTTC CASTLQGNNEQFF
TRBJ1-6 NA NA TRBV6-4 TGTGCCAGCAGTGACAGGGAAGGCGGCTCACCCCTCCACTTT CASSDREGGSPLHF
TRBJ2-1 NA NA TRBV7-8 TGTGCCAGCAGCTTAGATGCTGGCACCTACAATGAGCAGTTCTTC CASSLDAGTYNEQFF